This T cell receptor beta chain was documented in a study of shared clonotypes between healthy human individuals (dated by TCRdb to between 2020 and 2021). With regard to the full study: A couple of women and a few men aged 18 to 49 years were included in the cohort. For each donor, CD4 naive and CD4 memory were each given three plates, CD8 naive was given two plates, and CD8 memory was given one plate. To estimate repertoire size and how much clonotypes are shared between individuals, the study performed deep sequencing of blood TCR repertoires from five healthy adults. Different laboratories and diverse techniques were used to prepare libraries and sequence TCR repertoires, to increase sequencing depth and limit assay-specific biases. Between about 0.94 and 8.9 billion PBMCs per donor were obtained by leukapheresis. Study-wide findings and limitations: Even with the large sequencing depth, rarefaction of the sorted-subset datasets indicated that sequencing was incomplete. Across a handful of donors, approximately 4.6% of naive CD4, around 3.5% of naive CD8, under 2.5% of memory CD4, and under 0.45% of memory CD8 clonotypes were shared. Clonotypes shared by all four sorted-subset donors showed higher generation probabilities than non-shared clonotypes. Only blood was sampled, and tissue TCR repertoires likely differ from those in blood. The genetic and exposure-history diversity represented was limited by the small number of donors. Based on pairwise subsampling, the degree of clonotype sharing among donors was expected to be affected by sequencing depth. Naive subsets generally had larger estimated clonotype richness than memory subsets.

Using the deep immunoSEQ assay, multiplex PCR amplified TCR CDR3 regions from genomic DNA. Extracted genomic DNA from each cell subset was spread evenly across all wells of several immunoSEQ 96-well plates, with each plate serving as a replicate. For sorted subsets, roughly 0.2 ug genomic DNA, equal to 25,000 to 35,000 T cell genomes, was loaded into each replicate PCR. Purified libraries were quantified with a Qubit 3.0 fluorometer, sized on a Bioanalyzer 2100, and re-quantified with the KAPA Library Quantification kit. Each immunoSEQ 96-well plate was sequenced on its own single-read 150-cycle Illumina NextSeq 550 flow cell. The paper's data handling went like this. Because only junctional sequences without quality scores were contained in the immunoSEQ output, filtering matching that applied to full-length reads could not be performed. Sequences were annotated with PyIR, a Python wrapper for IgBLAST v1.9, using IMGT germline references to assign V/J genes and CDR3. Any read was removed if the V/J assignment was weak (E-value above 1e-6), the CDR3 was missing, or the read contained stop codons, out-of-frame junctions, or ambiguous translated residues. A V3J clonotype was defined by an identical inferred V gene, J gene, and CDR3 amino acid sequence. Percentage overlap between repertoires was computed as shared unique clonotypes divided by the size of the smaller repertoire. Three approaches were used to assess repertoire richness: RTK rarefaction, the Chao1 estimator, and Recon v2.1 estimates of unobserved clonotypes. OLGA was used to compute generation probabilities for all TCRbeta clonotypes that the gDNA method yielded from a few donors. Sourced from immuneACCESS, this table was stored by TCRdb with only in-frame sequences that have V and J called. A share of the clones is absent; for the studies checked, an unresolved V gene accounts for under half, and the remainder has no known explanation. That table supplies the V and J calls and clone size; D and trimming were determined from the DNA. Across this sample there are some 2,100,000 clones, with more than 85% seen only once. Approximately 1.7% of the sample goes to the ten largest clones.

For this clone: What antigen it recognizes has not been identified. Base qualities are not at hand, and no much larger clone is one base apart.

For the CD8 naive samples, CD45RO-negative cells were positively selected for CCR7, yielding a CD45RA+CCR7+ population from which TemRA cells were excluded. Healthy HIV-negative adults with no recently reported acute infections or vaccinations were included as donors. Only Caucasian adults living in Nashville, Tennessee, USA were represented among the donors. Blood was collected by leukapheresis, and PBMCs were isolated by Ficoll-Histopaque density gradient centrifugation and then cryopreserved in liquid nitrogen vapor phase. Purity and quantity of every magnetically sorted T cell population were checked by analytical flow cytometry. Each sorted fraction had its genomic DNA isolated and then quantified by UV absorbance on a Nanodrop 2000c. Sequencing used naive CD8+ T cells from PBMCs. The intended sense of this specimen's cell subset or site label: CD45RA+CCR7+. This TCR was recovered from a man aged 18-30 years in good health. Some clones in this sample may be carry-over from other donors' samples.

CDR3 region: CASSFPPDEQYF. Read as DNA, the sequence is TGTGCCAGCAGCTTCCCCCCGGACGAGCAGTACTTC. The V gene is TRBV7-9 and the J gene is TRBJ2-7, with the D gene too uncertain to name. The germline ends are 8 bases apart after V is trimmed by 3 bases and J by 5 bases. CDR1 and CDR2, per the germline V gene (reference sequence), are SEHNR and FQNEAQ. The CDR3 numbers 12 residues from cysteine through phenylalanine. Only the CDR3 part of the read is kept: 36 bases, read in frame from the first base.